The present T cell receptor beta chain was sequenced within a study of cytomegalovirus exposure and HLA in healthy donors. Use of 60 Vbeta and 13 Jbeta primers characterized the PCR. Only in-frame clones appear in the TCRdb table, and some are missing; sequencing was by immunoSEQ multiplex PCR. In the table there are hundreds of thousands of clones, about three quarters of which are singletons. Germline V CDR1 and CDR2: SGHDT, YYEEEE. The V and J ends lost 7 bases and 4 bases respectively, with 19 bases between them. This CDR3 is built from 15 residues. The origin of this receptor is a male donor in good health and CMV-seronegative. The specimen was PBMCs. The chain carries TRBV5-6 and TRBJ2-3; a weak D match, TRBD1 (5 bases). The CDR3 is CASQRQGKASDTQYF. The DNA of the CDR3 is TGTGCCAGCCAACGTCAGGGAAAAGCATCAGATACGCAGTATTTT.